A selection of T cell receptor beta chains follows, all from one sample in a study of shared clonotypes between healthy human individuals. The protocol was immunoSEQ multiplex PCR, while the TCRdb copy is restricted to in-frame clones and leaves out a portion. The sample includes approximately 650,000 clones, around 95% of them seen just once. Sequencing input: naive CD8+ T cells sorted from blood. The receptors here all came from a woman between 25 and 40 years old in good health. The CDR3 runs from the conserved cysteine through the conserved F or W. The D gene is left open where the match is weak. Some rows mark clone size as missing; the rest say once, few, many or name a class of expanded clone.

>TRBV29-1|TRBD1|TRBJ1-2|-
CSVEDWDSKQWLRDGYTF
TGCAGCGTTGAAGATTGGGACAGTAAGCAATGGTTAAGAGATGGCTACACCTTC
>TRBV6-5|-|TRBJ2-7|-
CASSYSGQDPYEQYF
TGTGCCAGCAGTTACTCGGGCCAGGACCCCTACGAGCAGTACTTC
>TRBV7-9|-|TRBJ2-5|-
CASSLDGQETQYF
TGTGCCAGCAGTTTGGACGGGCAAGAGACCCAGTACTTC
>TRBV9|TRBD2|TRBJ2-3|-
CASSPESGSLTDTQYF
TGTGCCAGCAGCCCAGAGAGCGGGAGTTTGACAGATACGCAGTATTTT
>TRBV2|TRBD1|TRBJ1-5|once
CASSEARTGVDQPQHF
TGTGCCAGCAGTGAAGCGCGGACAGGGGTGGATCAGCCCCAGCATTTT
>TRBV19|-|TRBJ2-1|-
CASSIAGDSYNEQFF
TGTGCCAGTAGTATAGCCGGGGATTCCTACAATGAGCAGTTCTTC
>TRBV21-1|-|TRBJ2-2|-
CASSVRDSNTGELFF
TGTGCCAGCAGCGTCCGGGACAGTAACACCGGGGAGCTGTTTTTT
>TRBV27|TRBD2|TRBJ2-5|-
CASSLGTSGETQYF
TGTGCCAGCAGTTTAGGTACTAGCGGTGAGACCCAGTACTTC
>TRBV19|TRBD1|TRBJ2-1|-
CASTGFSGTGNEQFF
TGTGCCAGTACCGGGTTTTCCGGGACAGGGAATGAGCAGTTCTTC
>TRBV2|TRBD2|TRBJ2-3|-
CASAASGSADTQYF
TGTGCCTCAGCGGCTAGCGGGAGTGCAGATACGCAGTATTTT
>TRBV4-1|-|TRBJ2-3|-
CASSQVRVQGRDTQYF
TGCGCCAGCAGCCAAGTCCGGGTACAGGGCCGGGATACGCAGTATTTT
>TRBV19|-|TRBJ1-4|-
CASSIDHTGNEKLFF
TGTGCCAGTAGTATAGATCATACGGGGAATGAAAAACTGTTTTTT
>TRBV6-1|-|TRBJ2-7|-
CASSVLARHPSYEQYF
TGTGCCAGCAGTGTCCTGGCCCGCCATCCAAGTTACGAGCAGTACTTC